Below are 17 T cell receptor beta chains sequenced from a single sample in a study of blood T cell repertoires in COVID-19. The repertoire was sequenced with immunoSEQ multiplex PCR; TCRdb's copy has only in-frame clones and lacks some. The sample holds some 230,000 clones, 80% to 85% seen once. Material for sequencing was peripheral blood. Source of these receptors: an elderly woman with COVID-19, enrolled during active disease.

CDR3 protein: CASSPRDSVNTEAFF. The DNA of the CDR3 is TGTGCCAGCAGCCCCCGGGACAGCGTGAACACTGAAGCTTTCTTT. This chain connects TRBV7-3 to TRBJ1-1, with 7 bases aligning to TRBD1. CDR3 size: 15 residues. V trimming: 5 bases; J trimming: 0 bases; junction bases outside the gene matches: 6. The germline V gene encodes CDR1 SGHTA and CDR2 FQGTGA.

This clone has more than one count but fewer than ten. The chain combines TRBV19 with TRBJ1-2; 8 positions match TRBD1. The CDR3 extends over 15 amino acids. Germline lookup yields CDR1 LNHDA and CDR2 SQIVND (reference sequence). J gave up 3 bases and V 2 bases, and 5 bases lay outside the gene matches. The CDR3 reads CASSIRQGQDYGYTF. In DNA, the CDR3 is TGTGCCAGTAGTATACGACAGGGGCAGGACTATGGCTACACCTTC.

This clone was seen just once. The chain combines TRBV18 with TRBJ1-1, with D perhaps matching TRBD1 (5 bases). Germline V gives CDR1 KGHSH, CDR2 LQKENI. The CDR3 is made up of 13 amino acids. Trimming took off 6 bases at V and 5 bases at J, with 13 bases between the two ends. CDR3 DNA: TGTGCCAGCTCGCCCCAGGGTCGGACTGAAGCTTTCTTT. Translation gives CASSPQGRTEAFF.

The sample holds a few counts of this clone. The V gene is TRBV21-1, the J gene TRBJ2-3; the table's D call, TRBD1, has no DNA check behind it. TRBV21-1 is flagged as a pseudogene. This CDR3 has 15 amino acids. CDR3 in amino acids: CASSKAVSRADTQYF. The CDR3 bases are TGTGCCAGCAGCAAAGCCGTCAGCAGGGCTGATACGCAGTATTTT.

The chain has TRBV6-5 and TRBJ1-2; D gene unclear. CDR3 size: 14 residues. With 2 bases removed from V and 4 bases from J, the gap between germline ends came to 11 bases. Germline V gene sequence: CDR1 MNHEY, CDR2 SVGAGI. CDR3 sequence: CASSYREQSYGYTF. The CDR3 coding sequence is TGTGCCAGCAGTTACCGGGAGCAGAGCTATGGCTACACCTTC.

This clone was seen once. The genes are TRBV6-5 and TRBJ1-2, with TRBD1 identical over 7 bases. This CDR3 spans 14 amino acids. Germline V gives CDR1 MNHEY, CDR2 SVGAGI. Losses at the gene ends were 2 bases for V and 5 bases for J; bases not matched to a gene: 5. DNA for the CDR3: TGTGCCAGCAGTTACCAGGGGGGACCATATGGCTACACCTTC. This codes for CASSYQGGPYGYTF.

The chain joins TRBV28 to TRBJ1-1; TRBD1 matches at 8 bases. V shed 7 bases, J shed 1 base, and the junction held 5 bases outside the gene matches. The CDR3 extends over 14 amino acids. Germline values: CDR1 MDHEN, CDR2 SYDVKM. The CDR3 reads CASTLTGANTEAFF. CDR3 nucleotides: TGTGCCAGCACCTTGACAGGGGCGAACACTGAAGCTTTCTTT.

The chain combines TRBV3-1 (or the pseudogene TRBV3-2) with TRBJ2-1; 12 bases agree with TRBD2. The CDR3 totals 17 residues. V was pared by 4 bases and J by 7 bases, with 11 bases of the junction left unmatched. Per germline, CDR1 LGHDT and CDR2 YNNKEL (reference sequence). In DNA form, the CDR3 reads TGTGCCAGCAGCCCCACTCGACTAGCGGGAGCTTTTAATGAGCAGTTCTTC. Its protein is CASSPTRLAGAFNEQFF.

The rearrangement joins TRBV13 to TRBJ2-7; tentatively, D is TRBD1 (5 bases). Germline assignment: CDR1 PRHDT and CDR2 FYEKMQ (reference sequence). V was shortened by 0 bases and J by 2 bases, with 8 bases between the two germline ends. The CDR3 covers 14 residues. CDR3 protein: CASSLGDNTYEQYF. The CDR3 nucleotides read TGTGCCAGCAGCTTAGGGGACAACACCTACGAGCAGTACTTC.

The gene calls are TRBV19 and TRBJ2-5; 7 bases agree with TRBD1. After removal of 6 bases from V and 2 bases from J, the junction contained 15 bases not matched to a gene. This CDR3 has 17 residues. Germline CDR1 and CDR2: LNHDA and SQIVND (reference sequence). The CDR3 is CASSHPYRTGIQETQYF. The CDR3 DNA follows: TGTGCCAGTAGCCACCCGTATCGGACAGGAATACAAGAGACCCAGTACTTC.

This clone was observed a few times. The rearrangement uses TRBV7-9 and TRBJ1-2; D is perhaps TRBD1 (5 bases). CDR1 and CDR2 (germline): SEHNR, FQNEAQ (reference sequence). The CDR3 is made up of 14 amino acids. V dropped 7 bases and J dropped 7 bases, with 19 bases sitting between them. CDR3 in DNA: TGTGCCAGCATTCGGGGGGACGCGGTCCTTGGCTACACCTTC. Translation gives CASIRGDAVLGYTF.

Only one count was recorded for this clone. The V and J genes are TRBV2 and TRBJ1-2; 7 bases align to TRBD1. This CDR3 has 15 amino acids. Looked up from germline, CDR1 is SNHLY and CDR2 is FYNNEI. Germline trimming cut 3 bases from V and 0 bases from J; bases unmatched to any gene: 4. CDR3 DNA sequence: TGTGCCAGCAGTGAGTCCGGGACAGCTAACTATGGCTACACCTTC. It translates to CASSESGTANYGYTF.

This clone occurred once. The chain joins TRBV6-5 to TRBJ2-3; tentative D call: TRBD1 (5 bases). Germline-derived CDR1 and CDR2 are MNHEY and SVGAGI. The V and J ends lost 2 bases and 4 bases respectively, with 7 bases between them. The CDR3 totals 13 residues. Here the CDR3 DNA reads TGTGCCAGCAGTTACCCAGGGTCAGATACGCAGTATTTT. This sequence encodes CASSYPGSDTQYF.

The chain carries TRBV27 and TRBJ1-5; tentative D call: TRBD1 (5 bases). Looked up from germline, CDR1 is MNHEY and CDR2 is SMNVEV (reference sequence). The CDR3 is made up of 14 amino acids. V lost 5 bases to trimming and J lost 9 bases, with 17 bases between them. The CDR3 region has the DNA TGTGCCAGCAGTCCCCCAGGGATCTCGTGGCCCCAGCATTTT. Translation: CASSPPGISWPQHF.

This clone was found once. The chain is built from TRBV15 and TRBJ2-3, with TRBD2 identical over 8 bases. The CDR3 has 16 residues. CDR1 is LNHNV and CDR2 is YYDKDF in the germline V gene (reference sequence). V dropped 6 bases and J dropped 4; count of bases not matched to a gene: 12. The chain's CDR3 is CATSRDGTRVSDTQYF. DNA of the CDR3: TGTGCCACCAGTCGAGACGGGACTAGGGTTTCAGATACGCAGTATTTT.

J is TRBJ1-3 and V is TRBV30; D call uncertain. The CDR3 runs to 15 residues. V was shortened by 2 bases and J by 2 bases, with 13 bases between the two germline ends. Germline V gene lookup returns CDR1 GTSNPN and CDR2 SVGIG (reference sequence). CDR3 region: CAWSNVAGPGNTIYF. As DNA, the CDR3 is TGTGCCTGGAGTAATGTCGCGGGCCCTGGAAACACCATATATTTT.

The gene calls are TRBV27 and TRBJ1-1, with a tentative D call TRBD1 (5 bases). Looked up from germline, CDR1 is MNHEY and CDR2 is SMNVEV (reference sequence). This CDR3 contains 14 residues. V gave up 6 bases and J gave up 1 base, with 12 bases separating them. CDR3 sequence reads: CASRSWGENTEAFF. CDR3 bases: TGTGCCAGCAGGTCGTGGGGGGAGAACACTGAAGCTTTCTTT.